The 11 T cell receptor beta chains in this list originate from one sample, sequenced in a study of identical twins. TCRdb fed the 5' RACE reads into MiXCR, producing one record per CDR3 protein. The sample has 1.5 million or so distinct CDR3 sequences, 25% to 35% seen once. Sequences were obtained from cord blood. The receptors stem from a newborn girl in good health.

This clonotype was seen a handful of times. The chain is built from TRBV27 and TRBJ1-1; weak D call: TRBD1 (6 bases). This CDR3 comprises 15 residues. V lost 6 bases and J lost 1, with 15 bases in between. Germline CDR1 reads MNHEY; CDR2 reads SMNVEV (reference sequence). CDR3 protein: CASRQGALRNTEAFF. CDR3 nucleotides: TGTGCCAGCAGACAGGGCGCCTTGCGGAACACTGAAGCTTTCTTT.

The chain links TRBV14 to TRBJ2-1, with TRBD1 identical over 7 bases. Unmatched junction bases numbered 14, after V lost 0 bases and J lost 0 bases. Germline V gene sequence: CDR1 SGHDN, CDR2 FVKESK. This CDR3 is built from 20 residues. The CDR3 protein is CASSQDGGRQGMNSYNEQFF. In nucleotides, the CDR3 is TGTGCCAGCAGCCAAGATGGTGGGAGACAGGGAATGAACTCCTACAATGAGCAGTTCTTC.

This CDR3 is CASSVGDYPQFF. As DNA, the CDR3 is TGTGCCAGTAGTGTGGGGGACTATCCGCAGTTCTTC. V usage is TRBV19 and J usage is TRBJ2-1, with TRBD2 matching 7 bases. The J segment lost 12 bases and the V segment lost 5 bases, leaving 7 bases of the junction unmatched. Looked up from germline, CDR1 is LNHDA and CDR2 is SQIVND (reference sequence). The CDR3 totals 12 residues.

J is TRBJ2-5 and V is TRBV2; D might be TRBD1 (5 bases). V shed 11 bases and J shed 5 bases, with 21 bases lying between them. There are 14 residues in the CDR3. In germline, CDR1 is SNHLY, CDR2 FYNNEI. The CDR3 here is CASTLQGSRETQYF. CDR3 DNA sequence: TGTGCCTCGACCTTGCAGGGTAGTAGGGAGACCCAGTACTTC. Full variable domain (outside the CDR3, taken from reference TRBV2 and TRBJ2-5): EPEVTQTPSHQVTQMGQEVILRCVPISNHLYFYWYRQILGQKVEFLVSFYNNEISEKSEIFDDQFSVERPDGSNFTLKIRSTKLEDSAMYFCASTLQGSRETQYFGPGTRLLVL.

This clonotype appeared a few times. J is TRBJ2-3 and V is TRBV2; TRBD2 matches 11 bases. The CDR3 is made up of 14 amino acids. The germline V gene encodes CDR1 SNHLY and CDR2 FYNNEI. The V segment lost 7 bases and the J segment 4 bases; nucleotides outside the gene matches: 4. DNA for the CDR3: TGTGCCAGCAATATAGCGGGAGGGCCAGATACGCAGTATTTT. Its translation: CASNIAGGPDTQYF.

This clonotype came up a few times. V gene TRBV20-1 combines with J gene TRBJ2-7, with 10 bases that match TRBD2. With 5 bases clipped from V and 0 bases from J, the junction kept 4 bases outside the gene matches. The length of the CDR3 is 14 residues. The germline CDR1 and CDR2 sequences are DFQATT and SNEGSKA (reference sequence). For the CDR3, the DNA is TGCAGTGCTTACCGACTAGCGGGCTCCTACGAGCAGTACTTC. Its translation: CSAYRLAGSYEQYF.

This clonotype came up many times. This rearrangement joins TRBV27 to TRBJ2-7; 8 bases are shared with TRBD2. J gave up 4 bases and V 5 bases, and 7 bases lay outside the gene matches. Germline-derived CDR1 and CDR2 are MNHEY and SMNVEV (reference sequence). The CDR3 is 14 residues long. CDR3 sequence: CASSPGLVAYEQYF. The CDR3 DNA is TGTGCCAGCAGTCCGGGACTAGTAGCGTACGAGCAGTACTTC.

The chain carries TRBV20-1 and TRBJ1-2; 10 bases align to TRBD1. The V and J ends lost 6 bases and 3 bases, in that order; junction bases with no gene match: 7. CDR3 length: 14 amino acids. The germline gives CDR1 DFQATT, CDR2 SNEGSKA (reference sequence). The CDR3 region has the DNA TGCAGTGCCGCCCACGGGACAGGGGACTATGGCTACACCTTC. Amino acids: CSAAHGTGDYGYTF.

A few counts support this clonotype. This sequence joins TRBV28 and TRBJ1-1, with TRBD1 identical over 8 bases. The CDR3 contains 14 residues. After removal of 5 bases from V and 4 bases from J, the junction contained 6 bases not matched to a gene. Germline CDR1 and CDR2: MDHEN and SYDVKM. CDR3 coding DNA: TGTGCCAGCAGTACCAGGGGGCACGGCACTGAAGCTTTCTTT. As protein: CASSTRGHGTEAFF.

The V call is TRBV20-1, the J call TRBJ2-2; a weak D match, TRBD1 (5 bases). This CDR3 spans 13 amino acids. With 3 bases removed from V and 7 bases from J, the gap between germline ends came to 12 bases. Germline CDR1 reads DFQATT; CDR2 reads SNEGSKA (reference sequence). Written as DNA, the CDR3 is TGCAGTGCTAGTCGTGACAGAGTCGGGGAGCTGTTTTTT. This sequence encodes CSASRDRVGELFF.

This clonotype has a count of ten or more. This chain joins TRBV10-3 and TRBJ1-2; D ambiguous. Trimming pared 0 bases from V and 0 bases from J, leaving 5 bases between. Germline CDR1 is ENHRY and CDR2 is SYGVKD. The CDR3 loop spans 14 amino acids. CDR3 coding DNA: TGTGCCATCAGTGAGTCACAAACTAACTATGGCTACACCTTC. Protein sequence: CAISESQTNYGYTF.